These 29 T cell receptor beta chains were all obtained from the same sample, sequenced in a study of radiation and T cells in renal cell carcinoma. TCRdb's copy holds only in-frame clones and misses some; the assay was immunoSEQ multiplex PCR. The top ten clones hold around 7% of a sample with roughly 61,000 clones, 60% to 85% of them seen once. The time point is: blood 4 weeks post-SBRT, at nephrectomy. Treatment described: 15 Gy SBRT to primary tumor, nephrectomy 4 weeks later. Sequences were derived from blood, sampled from a patient whose treatment included radiotherapy and nephrectomy. Source of these receptors: a man in his sixties with renal cell carcinoma.

V is TRBV7-3 and J is TRBJ2-2; the D is unclear. The CDR3 contains 13 residues. Germline CDR1 and CDR2: SGHTA and FQGTGA. With 5 bases removed from V and 5 bases from J, the gap between germline ends came to 9 bases. The CDR3 nucleotides are TGTGCCAGCAGCCCCTCCTCTACCGGGGAGCTGTTTTTT. Protein sequence: CASSPSSTGELFF. Together with reference TRBV7-3 and TRBJ2-2, the CDR3 gives the full variable domain: GAGVSQTPSNKVTEKGKYVELRCDPISGHTALYWYRQSLGQGPEFLIYFQGTGAADDSGLPNDRFFAVRPEGSVSTLKIQRTERGDSAVYLCASSPSSTGELFFGEGSRLTVL.

The chain links TRBV7-2 to TRBJ2-7; D is unresolved. Germline V gene lookup returns CDR1 SGHTA and CDR2 FQGNSA. The length of the CDR3 is 12 residues. Trimming shortened V by 3 bases and J by 3 bases, and 6 bases separated the two germline ends. The CDR3, as DNA: TGTGCCAGCAGCTTCGATAGCTACGAGCAGTACTTC. Its protein is CASSFDSYEQYF.

In DNA form, the CDR3 reads TGTGCCAGCAGTTTATCGTGGGGCCGGGGCTATGGCTACACCTTC. Its protein product is CASSLSWGRGYGYTF. The V and J genes are TRBV27 and TRBJ1-2, with D tentatively TRBD1 (5 bases). In germline, CDR1 is MNHEY, CDR2 SMNVEV (reference sequence). The CDR3 covers 15 residues. The ends were cut back, 0 bases at V and 4 bases at J, with 12 bases in the middle.

This chain joins TRBV6-6 and TRBJ2-1; TRBD1 or TRBD2 may be the D gene (5 bases each). CDR1 is MNHNY, CDR2 SVGAGI, per germline (reference sequence). The ends were cut back, 5 bases at V and 2 bases at J, with 13 bases in the middle. CDR3 length equals 15 residues. In DNA form, the CDR3 reads TGTGCCAGCAGTAAGTGGGACCAACCCTACAATGAGCAGTTCTTC. Protein: CASSKWDQPYNEQFF.

The chain is built from TRBV7-9 and TRBJ2-2, with 14 bases matching TRBD2. Germline values: CDR1 SEHNR, CDR2 FQNEAQ (reference sequence). The junction had 5 bases not matched to a gene; V was cut back by 1 base and J by 4 bases. This CDR3 spans 18 amino acids. CDR3 sequence: CASSLVGLAGESTGELFF. DNA of the CDR3: TGTGCCAGCAGCTTAGTGGGACTAGCGGGAGAATCCACCGGGGAGCTGTTTTTT.

This chain joins TRBV6-1 and TRBJ2-1; weak D call: TRBD2 (6 bases). Trimming removed 2 bases from V and 8 bases from J, with 10 bases in between. The CDR3 sequence is 13 residues long. CDR1 is MNHNS and CDR2 is SASEGT in the germline V gene. The CDR3 sequence is CASSERRRDEQFF. CDR3 in DNA: TGTGCCAGCAGTGAAAGGAGGAGGGATGAGCAGTTCTTC.

The chain combines TRBV5-6 with TRBJ1-3, with TRBD1 matching over 7 bases. The CDR3 has 15 amino acids. CDR1 is SGHDT and CDR2 is YYEEEE in the germline V gene. Losses at the gene ends were 3 bases for V and 9 bases for J; bases not matched to a gene: 12. The CDR3 spells CASSYTGEKSRTIYF. The CDR3, as DNA: TGTGCCAGCAGCTACACAGGGGAAAAGAGCCGCACCATATATTTT.

The V call is TRBV18, the J call TRBJ1-2, with D perhaps matching TRBD1 (5 bases). This CDR3 has 14 amino acids. The V and J ends lost 1 base and 1 base respectively, with 7 bases between them. The germline CDR1 and CDR2 sequences are KGHSH and LQKENI. The CDR3 loop reads CASSPRGDNYGYTF. The CDR3 DNA sequence: TGTGCCAGCTCACCACGAGGGGATAACTATGGCTACACCTTC. Drawing the rest from reference TRBV18 and TRBJ1-2, the complete variable domain is NAGVMQNPRHLVRRRGQEARLRCSPMKGHSHVYWYRQLPEEGLKFMVYLQKENIIDESGMPKERFSAEFPKEGPSILRIQQVVRGDSAAYFCASSPRGDNYGYTFGSGTRLTVV.

The chain recombines TRBV14 with TRBJ1-2; 7 bases match TRBD1. The CDR3 has 14 amino acids. Unmatched junction bases numbered 12, after V lost 6 bases and J lost 8 bases. CDR1 is SGHDN, CDR2 FVKESK, per germline. CDR3 residues: CASSRTRGGGGYTF. The CDR3 nucleotides are TGTGCCAGCAGTCGGACCAGGGGGGGTGGCGGCTACACCTTC.

This clone was counted a single time. The chain joins TRBV9 to TRBJ2-2, with 7 bases that match TRBD2. CDR1 is SGDLS, CDR2 YYNGEE, per germline. V lost 2 bases to trimming and J lost 5 bases; unmatched junction nucleotides: 3. The CDR3 has 14 amino acids. The CDR3 spells CASSVNSGTGELFF. As DNA, the CDR3 is TGTGCCAGCAGCGTTAATAGCGGGACCGGGGAGCTGTTTTTT.

The chain employs TRBV10-3 and TRBJ2-2; no definite D call. CDR1 and CDR2 from the germline V gene are ENHRY and SYGVKD. The CDR3 totals 14 residues. Trimming stripped 0 bases from V and 6 bases from J, with 8 bases between. CDR3 bases: TGTGCCATCAGTGAGTCGACCCGAGCCGGGGAGCTGTTTTTT. It yields the protein CAISESTRAGELFF.

This clone is a singleton in its sample. The chain recombines TRBV5-6 with TRBJ2-4; D is ambiguous. CDR1 and CDR2 from the germline V gene are SGHDT and YYEEEE. Trimming removed 4 bases at V and 0 bases at J, with 14 bases between. This CDR3 contains 16 residues. The CDR3 sequence is CASSRLVSLAKNIQYF. Here the CDR3 DNA reads TGTGCCAGCAGCCGATTGGTATCACTAGCCAAAAACATTCAGTACTTC.

This clone was seen a few times. This sequence joins TRBV19 and TRBJ1-4; 7 bases are a match to TRBD1. V shed 4 bases, J shed 4 bases, and the junction held 6 bases outside the gene matches. This CDR3 comprises 15 residues. Germline V gives CDR1 LNHDA, CDR2 SQIVND (reference sequence). The CDR3 DNA sequence: TGTGCCAGTAGTAGAGGACAGGTCGATAATGAAAAACTGTTTTTT. This translates into CASSRGQVDNEKLFF.

Comments on this clone: The sample carries other DNA sequences with the same CDR3. J is TRBJ1-1 and V is TRBV7-8, with D hard to call. Germline CDR1 is SGHVS and CDR2 is FQNEAQ. The V end was cut by 2 bases, the J end by 6 bases, with 13 bases between. CDR3 length: 14 residues. The CDR3 DNA sequence: TGTGCCAGCAGCTTATCGCGCCCAGTCCCTGAAGCTTTCTTT. It encodes CASSLSRPVPEAFF.

This clone was observed a handful of times. The V and J genes are TRBV6-6 and TRBJ2-7; 11 bases map to TRBD2. After removal of 4 bases from V and 2 bases from J, the junction contained 4 bases not matched to a gene. The germline CDR1 and CDR2 sequences are MNHNY and SVGAGI (reference sequence). The CDR3 runs 15 residues. Here the CDR3 DNA reads TGTGCCAGCAGTTTTCTAGCGGGGGGCGCCTACGAGCAGTACTTC. As protein: CASSFLAGGAYEQYF.

This chain links TRBV12-2 with TRBJ2-3. TRBV12-2 is given as a pseudogene. The length of the CDR3 is 15 residues. CDR3 amino acids: CASRFRRVGTDTQYF. The CDR3 region has the DNA TGTGCAAGTCGCTTCAGGAGAGTGGGCACAGATACGCAGTATTTT.

This clone turned up a few times. The chain couples TRBV5-6 to TRBJ2-2; D may correspond to TRBD1 or TRBD2 (6 bases each). This CDR3 is built from 18 residues. V lost 4 bases and J lost 0, with 19 bases in between. The germline V gene encodes CDR1 SGHDT and CDR2 YYEEEE. The DNA of the CDR3 is TGTGCCAGCAGCGGGGGGCGTCGGGGTACCTCGAACACCGGGGAGCTGTTTTTT. This codes for CASSGGRRGTSNTGELFF.

J is TRBJ1-5 and V is TRBV7-6; D possibly corresponds to TRBD1 (5 bases). Trimming stripped 1 base from V and 1 base from J, with 5 bases between. CDR3 length equals 14 residues. CDR1 is SGHVS, CDR2 FNYEAQ, per germline. The CDR3: CASSLGQSNQPQHF. DNA of the CDR3: TGTGCCAGCAGCTTAGGACAGAGCAATCAGCCCCAGCATTTT. The variable domain in full, completed from reference TRBV7-6 and TRBJ1-5, reads GAGVSQSPRYKVTKRGQDVALRCDPISGHVSLYWYRQALGQGPEFLTYFNYEAQQDKSGLPNDRFSAERPEGSISTLTIQRTEQRDSAMYRCASSLGQSNQPQHFGDGTRLSIL.

This sequence joins TRBV18 and TRBJ2-7, with unresolved D. CDR3 length equals 12 residues. In germline, CDR1 is KGHSH, CDR2 LQKENI. The V and J ends lost 3 bases and 7 bases respectively, with 10 bases between them. This CDR3 reads CASSPEGLEQYV. For the CDR3, the DNA is TGTGCCAGCTCACCGGAAGGGTTGGAGCAGTACGTC.

The CDR3 loop reads CASSPDRGRGYTF. Here the CDR3 DNA reads TGTGCCAGCAGCCCGGACAGGGGGCGAGGCTACACCTTC. This rearrangement joins TRBV7-2 to TRBJ1-2; 11 bases map to TRBD1. The ends lost 5 bases at V and 8 bases at J; junction bases unmatched: 4. The CDR3 runs to 13 residues. Germline assignment: CDR1 SGHTA and CDR2 FQGNSA.

The chain employs TRBV11-2 and TRBJ2-7; D remains unclear. The V and J ends lost 2 bases and 0 bases respectively, with 5 bases between them. Per germline, CDR1 SGHAT and CDR2 FQNNGV. The CDR3 runs 13 residues. The CDR3 bases are TGTGCCAGCAGCTTATACAACTCCTACGAGCAGTACTTC. It encodes CASSLYNSYEQYF. The full variable domain, rest sourced from reference TRBV11-2 and TRBJ2-7, is EAGVAQSPRYKIIEKRQSVAFWCNPISGHATLYWYQQILGQGPKLLIQFQNNGVVDDSQLPKDRFSAERLKGVDSTLKIQPAKLEDSAVYLCASSLYNSYEQYFGPGTRLTVT.

V is TRBV11-3 and J is TRBJ2-1; 12 nucleotides agree with TRBD2. This CDR3 comprises 16 residues. The germline V gene encodes CDR1 SGHNT and CDR2 YENEEA. The junction had 10 bases not matched to a gene; V was cut back by 5 bases and J by 8 bases. CDR3 in amino acids: CASSRLAGVGFHEQFF. CDR3 DNA: TGTGCCAGCAGCAGACTAGCGGGAGTGGGGTTCCATGAGCAGTTCTTC.

The chain links TRBV5-4 to TRBJ2-5; D might be TRBD1 or TRBD2, each matching 7 bases. V was pared by 4 bases and J by 6 bases, with 22 bases between. The CDR3 consists of 16 residues. Germline V gives CDR1 SGHNT, CDR2 YYREEE (reference sequence). CDR3 nucleotide sequence: TGTGCCAGCAGCCCTGGGGGGGGGACAGTGGCCAAGACCCAGTACTTC. Its protein is CASSPGGGTVAKTQYF. The variable domain in full, completed from reference TRBV5-4 and TRBJ2-5, reads ETGVTQSPTHLIKTRGQQVTLRCSSQSGHNTVSWYQQALGQGPQFIFQYYREEENGRGNFPPRFSGLQFPNYSSELNVNALELDDSALYLCASSPGGGTVAKTQYFGPGTRLLVL.

The V gene is TRBV7-2, the J gene TRBJ2-3; no clear D gene. Germline V lookup: CDR1 SGHTA, CDR2 FQGNSA. Trimming removed 4 bases at V and 2 bases at J, with 4 bases between. The CDR3 contains 12 residues. The chain's CDR3 is CASSSYTDTQYF. Written as DNA, the CDR3 is TGTGCCAGCAGCTCCTACACAGATACGCAGTATTTT. Full variable domain (remainder filled in from reference TRBV7-2 and TRBJ2-3): GAGVSQSPSNKVTEKGKDVELRCDPISGHTALYWYRQSLGQGLEFLIYFQGNSAPDKSGLPSDRFSAERTGGSVSTLTIQRTQQEDSAVYLCASSSYTDTQYFGPGTRLTVL.

The chain uses TRBV30 and TRBJ1-2, with D uncertain. CDR3 size: 14 residues. CDR1 and CDR2 from the germline V gene are GTSNPN and SVGIG (reference sequence). V was shortened by 6 bases and J by 0 bases, with 14 bases between the two germline ends. CDR3 coding DNA: TGTGCCTGCCCGAGAGGCGTCTCTAACTATGGCTACACCTTC. It is translated as CACPRGVSNYGYTF.

This clone was seen a single time. The V call is TRBV12-5, the J call TRBJ1-6, with no clear D. The CDR3 totals 14 residues. The ends were cut back, 2 bases at V and 9 bases at J, with 11 bases in the middle. Germline CDR1 is LGHNT and CDR2 is FRNRAP. The CDR3 spells CASGLNQATSPLHF. The CDR3 DNA reads TGTGCTAGTGGTTTGAACCAGGCGACTTCACCCCTCCACTTT. The variable domain in full, completed from reference TRBV12-5 and TRBJ1-6, reads DARVTQTPRHKVTEMGQEVTMRCQPILGHNTVFWYRQTMMQGLELLAYFRNRAPLDDSGMPKDRFSAEMPDATLATLKIQPSEPRDSAVYFCASGLNQATSPLHFGNGTRLTVT.

CDR3 protein: CASSQSGQSATNEKLFF. CDR3 nucleotide sequence: TGCGCCAGCAGTCAATCGGGACAGAGTGCAACTAATGAAAAACTGTTTTTT. J is TRBJ1-4 and V is TRBV23-1, with TRBD1 matching 7 bases. TRBV23-1 carries the ORF label, with uncertain function. The CDR3 is made up of 17 amino acids. The ends lost 0 bases at V and 0 bases at J; junction bases unmatched: 4.

The chain uses TRBV19 and TRBJ2-3; D is uncertain. Trimming pared 5 bases from V and 4 bases from J, leaving 16 bases between. The V gene's germline CDR1 is LNHDA and CDR2 SQIVND (reference sequence). This CDR3 has 15 amino acids. The DNA for the CDR3 is TGTGCCAGTAGTGGGGTCCTATCGACCGCAGATACGCAGTATTTT. Translating it yields CASSGVLSTADTQYF. The variable domain in full, with the rest retrieved from reference TRBV19 and TRBJ2-3, is DGGITQSPKYLFRKEGQNVTLSCEQNLNHDAMYWYRQDPGQGLRLIYYSQIVNDFQKGDIAEGYSVSREKKESFPLTVTSAQKNPTAFYLCASSGVLSTADTQYFGPGTRLTVL.

The V call is TRBV11-3, the J call TRBJ1-2, with D hard to call. Germline V CDR1 and CDR2: SGHNT, YENEEA. V dropped 4 bases and J dropped 0 bases, with 12 bases sitting between them. The CDR3 runs to 15 residues. The chain's CDR3 is CASSSSTRSNYGYTF. The CDR3 DNA is TGTGCCAGCAGCTCCAGTACACGTTCTAACTATGGCTACACCTTC.